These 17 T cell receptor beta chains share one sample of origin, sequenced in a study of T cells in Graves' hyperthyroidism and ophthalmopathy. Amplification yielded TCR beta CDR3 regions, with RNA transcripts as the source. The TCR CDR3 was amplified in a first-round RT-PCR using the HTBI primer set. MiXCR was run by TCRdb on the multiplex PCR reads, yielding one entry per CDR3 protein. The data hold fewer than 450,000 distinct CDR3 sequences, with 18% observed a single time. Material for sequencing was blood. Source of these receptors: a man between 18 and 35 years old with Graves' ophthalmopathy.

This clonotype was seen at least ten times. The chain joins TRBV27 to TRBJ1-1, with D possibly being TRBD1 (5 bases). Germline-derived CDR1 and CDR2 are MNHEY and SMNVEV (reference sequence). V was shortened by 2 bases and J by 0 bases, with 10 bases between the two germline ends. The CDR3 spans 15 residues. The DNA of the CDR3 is TGTGCCAGCAGTTTAGTGGACACGATGAACACTGAAGCTTTCTTT. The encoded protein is CASSLVDTMNTEAFF.

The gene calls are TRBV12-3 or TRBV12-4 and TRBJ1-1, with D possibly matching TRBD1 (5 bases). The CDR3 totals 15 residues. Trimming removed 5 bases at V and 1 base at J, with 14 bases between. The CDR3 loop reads CASSGAAPKNTEAFF. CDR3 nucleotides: TGTGCCAGCAGTGGGGCGGCACCAAAGAACACTGAAGCTTTCTTT.

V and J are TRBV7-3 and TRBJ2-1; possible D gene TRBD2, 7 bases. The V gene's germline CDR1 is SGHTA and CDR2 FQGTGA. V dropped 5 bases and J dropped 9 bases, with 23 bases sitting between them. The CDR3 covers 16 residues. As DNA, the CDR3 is TGTGCCAGCAGCCAGCGACTAGCCGGGGGGCGGGGTGAGCAGTTCTTC. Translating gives CASSQRLAGGRGEQFF.

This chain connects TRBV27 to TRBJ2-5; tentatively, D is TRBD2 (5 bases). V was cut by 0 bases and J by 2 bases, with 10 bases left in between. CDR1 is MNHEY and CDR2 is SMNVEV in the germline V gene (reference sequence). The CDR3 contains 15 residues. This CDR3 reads CASSLSIGVQETQYF. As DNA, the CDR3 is TGTGCCAGCAGTTTATCAATCGGGGTACAAGAGACCCAGTACTTC.

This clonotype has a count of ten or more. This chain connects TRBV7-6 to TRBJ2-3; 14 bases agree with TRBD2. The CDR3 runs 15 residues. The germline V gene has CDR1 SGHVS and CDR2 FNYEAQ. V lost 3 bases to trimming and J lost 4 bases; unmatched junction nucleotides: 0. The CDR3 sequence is CASSLTSGRADTQYF. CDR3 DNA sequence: TGTGCCAGCAGCTTGACTAGCGGGAGGGCAGATACGCAGTATTTT.

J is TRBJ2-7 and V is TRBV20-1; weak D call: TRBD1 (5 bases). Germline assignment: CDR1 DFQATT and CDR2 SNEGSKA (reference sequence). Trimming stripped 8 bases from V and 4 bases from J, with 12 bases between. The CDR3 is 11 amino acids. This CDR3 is CSTIDSYEQYF. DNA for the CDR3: TGCAGTACTATAGACAGTTACGAGCAGTACTTC.

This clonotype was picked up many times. The CDR3 spells CASSRPGTGGDTQYF. DNA for the CDR3: TGTGCCAGCAGTCGTCCCGGGACAGGGGGAGATACGCAGTATTTT. This sequence joins TRBV2 and TRBJ2-3; TRBD1 agrees at 11 bases. This CDR3 region has 15 residues. Germline V CDR1 and CDR2: SNHLY, FYNNEI. V gave up 5 bases and J gave up 5 bases; unmatched junction bases: 6.

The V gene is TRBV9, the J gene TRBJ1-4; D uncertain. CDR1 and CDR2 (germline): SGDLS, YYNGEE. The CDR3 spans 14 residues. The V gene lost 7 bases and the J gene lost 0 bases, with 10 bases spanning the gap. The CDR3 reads CASAGTATNEKLFF. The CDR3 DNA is TGTGCCAGCGCGGGAACAGCAACTAATGAAAAACTGTTTTTT.

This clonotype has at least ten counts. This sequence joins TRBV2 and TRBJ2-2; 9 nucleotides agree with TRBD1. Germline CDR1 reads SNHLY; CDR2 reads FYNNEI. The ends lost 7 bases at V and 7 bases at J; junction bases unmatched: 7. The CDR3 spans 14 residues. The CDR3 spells CASTQGQGDGELFF. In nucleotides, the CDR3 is TGTGCCAGCACCCAGGGACAGGGAGACGGGGAGCTGTTTTTT.

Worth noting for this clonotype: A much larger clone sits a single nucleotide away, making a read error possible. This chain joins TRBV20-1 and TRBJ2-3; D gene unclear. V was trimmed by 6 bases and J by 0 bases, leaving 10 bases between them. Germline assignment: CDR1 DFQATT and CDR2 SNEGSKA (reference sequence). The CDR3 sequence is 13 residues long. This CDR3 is CSAETGSTDTQYF. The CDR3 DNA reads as TGCAGTGCCGAGACCGGAAGCACAGATACGCAGTATTTT.

The DNA for the CDR3 is TGCAGCGTCGTACCGGGGGCCGGGAATGGGGCCAACGTCCTGACTTTC. It is translated as CSVVPGAGNGANVLTF. The chain recombines TRBV29-1 with TRBJ2-6; D possibly matches TRBD1 or TRBD2 (6 bases each). V lost 6 bases to trimming and J lost 3 bases, with 18 bases between them. Germline CDR1 reads SQVTM; CDR2 reads ANQGSEA. The CDR3 totals 16 residues.

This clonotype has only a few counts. As DNA, the CDR3 is TGCGCCAGCAGCCATGGACAGGGAAAGGGCAATCAGCCCCAGCATTTT. Residues: CASSHGQGKGNQPQHF. This rearrangement joins TRBV4-1 to TRBJ1-5; the match to TRBD1 covers 8 bases. This CDR3 is built from 16 residues. Looked up from germline, CDR1 is MGHRA and CDR2 is YSYEKL. Trimming cost V 3 bases and J 2 bases; bases outside gene matches: 6.

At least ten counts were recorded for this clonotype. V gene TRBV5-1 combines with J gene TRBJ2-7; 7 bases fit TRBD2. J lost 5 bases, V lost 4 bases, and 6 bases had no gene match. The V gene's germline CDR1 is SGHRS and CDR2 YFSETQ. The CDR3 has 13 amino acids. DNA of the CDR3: TGCGCCAGCAGCCGTTCGGCGGGGGACGAGCAGTACTTC. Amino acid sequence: CASSRSAGDEQYF. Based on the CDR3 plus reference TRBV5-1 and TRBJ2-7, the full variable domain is KAGVTQTPRYLIKTRGQQVTLSCSPISGHRSVSWYQQTPGQGLQFLFEYFSETQRNKGNFPGRFSGRQFSNSRSEMNVSTLELGDSALYLCASSRSAGDEQYFGPGTRLTVT.

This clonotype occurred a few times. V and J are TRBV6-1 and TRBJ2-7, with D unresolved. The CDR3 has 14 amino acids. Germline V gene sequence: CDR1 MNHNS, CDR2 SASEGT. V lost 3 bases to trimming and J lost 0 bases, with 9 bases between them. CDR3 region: CASSDLGSSYEQYF. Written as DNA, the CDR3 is TGTGCCAGCAGTGATTTGGGCAGCTCCTACGAGCAGTACTTC.

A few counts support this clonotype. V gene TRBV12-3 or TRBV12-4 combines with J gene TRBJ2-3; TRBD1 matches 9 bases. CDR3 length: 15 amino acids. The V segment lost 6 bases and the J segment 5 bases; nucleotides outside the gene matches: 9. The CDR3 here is CASSYRDRALDTQYF. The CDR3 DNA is TGTGCCAGCAGCTATCGGGACAGGGCCTTAGATACGCAGTATTTT.

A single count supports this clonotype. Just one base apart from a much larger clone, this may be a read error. This chain's CDR3 is CSASPLAGSNEQYF. CDR3 DNA: TGCAGTGCTAGCCCTCTAGCGGGGAGCAATGAGCAGTACTTC. The chain combines TRBV20-1 with TRBJ2-7; 9 nucleotides match TRBD2. This CDR3 comprises 14 residues. V dropped 3 bases and J dropped 7; count of bases not matched to a gene: 10. In germline, CDR1 is DFQATT, CDR2 SNEGSKA (reference sequence).

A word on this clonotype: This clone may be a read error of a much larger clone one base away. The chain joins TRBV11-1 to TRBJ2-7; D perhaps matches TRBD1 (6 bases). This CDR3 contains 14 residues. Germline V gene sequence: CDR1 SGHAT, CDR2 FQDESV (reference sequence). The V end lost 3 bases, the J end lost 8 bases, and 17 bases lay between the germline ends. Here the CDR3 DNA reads TGTGCCAGCAGCTTGGAAGTAGCTCGGGACAAGCAGTACTTC. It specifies CASSLEVARDKQYF.